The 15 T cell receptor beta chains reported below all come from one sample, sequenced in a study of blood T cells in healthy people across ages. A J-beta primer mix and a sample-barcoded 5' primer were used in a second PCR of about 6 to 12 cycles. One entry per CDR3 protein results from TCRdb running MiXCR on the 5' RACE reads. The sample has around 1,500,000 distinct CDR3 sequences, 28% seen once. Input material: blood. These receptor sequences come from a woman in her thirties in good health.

The CDR3: CSARDPLHLEGTQYF. The CDR3 DNA reads as TGCAGTGCTAGAGATCCCCTCCATTTAGAGGGGACCCAGTACTTC. This chain links TRBV20-1 with TRBJ2-5, with a tentative D call TRBD2 (5 bases). The CDR3 has 15 residues. Germline lookup yields CDR1 DFQATT and CDR2 SNEGSKA (reference sequence). Trimming left V 0 bases short and J 7 bases short, with 18 bases between.

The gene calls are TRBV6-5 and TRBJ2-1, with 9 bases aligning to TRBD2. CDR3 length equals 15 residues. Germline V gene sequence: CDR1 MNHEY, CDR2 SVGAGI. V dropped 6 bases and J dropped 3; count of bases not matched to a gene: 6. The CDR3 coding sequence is TGTGCCAGCAGAGCCGGGACTAGCCACTACAATGAGCAGTTCTTC. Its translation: CASRAGTSHYNEQFF.

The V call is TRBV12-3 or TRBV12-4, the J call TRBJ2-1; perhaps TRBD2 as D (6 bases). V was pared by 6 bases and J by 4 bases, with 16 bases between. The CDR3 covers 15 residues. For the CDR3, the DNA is TGTGCCAGCAGACGGGGGAGGTCAGAGTACAATGAGCAGTTCTTC. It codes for CASRRGRSEYNEQFF.

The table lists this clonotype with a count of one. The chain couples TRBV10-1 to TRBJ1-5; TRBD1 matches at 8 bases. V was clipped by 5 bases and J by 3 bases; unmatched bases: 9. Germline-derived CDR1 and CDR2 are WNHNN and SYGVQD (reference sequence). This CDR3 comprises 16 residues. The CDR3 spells CASSFDRGQNNQPQHF. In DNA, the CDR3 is TGCGCCAGCAGTTTCGACAGGGGCCAAAACAATCAGCCCCAGCATTTT.

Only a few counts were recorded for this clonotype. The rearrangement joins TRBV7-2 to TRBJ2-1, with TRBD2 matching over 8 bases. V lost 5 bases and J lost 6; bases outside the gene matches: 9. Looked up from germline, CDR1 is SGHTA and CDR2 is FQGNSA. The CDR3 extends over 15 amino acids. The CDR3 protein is CASSTPGTRGNEQFF. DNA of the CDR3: TGTGCCAGCAGCACCCCCGGGACTAGGGGCAATGAGCAGTTCTTC.

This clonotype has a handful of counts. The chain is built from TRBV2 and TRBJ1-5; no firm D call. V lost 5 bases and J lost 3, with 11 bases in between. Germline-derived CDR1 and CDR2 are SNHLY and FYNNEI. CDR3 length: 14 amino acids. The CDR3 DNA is TGTGCCAGCAGTTTGGACCTACACAATCAGCCCCAGCATTTT. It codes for CASSLDLHNQPQHF.

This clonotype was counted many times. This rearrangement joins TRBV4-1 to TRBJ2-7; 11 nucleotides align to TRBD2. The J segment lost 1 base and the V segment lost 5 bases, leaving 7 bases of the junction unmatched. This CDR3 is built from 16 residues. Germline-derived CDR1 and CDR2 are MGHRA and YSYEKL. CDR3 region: CASSGRGTSGSYEQYF. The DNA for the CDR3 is TGCGCCAGCAGCGGTCGTGGGACTAGCGGATCCTACGAGCAGTACTTC.

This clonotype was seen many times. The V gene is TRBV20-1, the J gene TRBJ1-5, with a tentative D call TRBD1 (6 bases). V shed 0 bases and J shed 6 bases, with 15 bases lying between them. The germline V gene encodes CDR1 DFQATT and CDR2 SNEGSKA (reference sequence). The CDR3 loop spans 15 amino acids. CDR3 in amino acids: CSAREGAGESQPQHF. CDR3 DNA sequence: TGCAGTGCTAGAGAAGGGGCAGGGGAGAGTCAGCCCCAGCATTTT.

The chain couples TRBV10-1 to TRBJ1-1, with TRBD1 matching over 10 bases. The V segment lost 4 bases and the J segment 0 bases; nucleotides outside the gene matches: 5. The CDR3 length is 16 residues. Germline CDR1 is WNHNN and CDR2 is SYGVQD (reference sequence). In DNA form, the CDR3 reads TGCGCCAGCAGTGTCCCGGGACAGGGGATGAACACTGAAGCTTTCTTT. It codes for CASSVPGQGMNTEAFF.

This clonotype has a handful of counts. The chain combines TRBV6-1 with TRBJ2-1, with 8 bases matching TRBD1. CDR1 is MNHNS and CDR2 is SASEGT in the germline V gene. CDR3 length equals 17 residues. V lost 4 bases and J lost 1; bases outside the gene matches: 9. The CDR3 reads CASSGQKTGASYNEQFF. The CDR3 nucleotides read TGTGCCAGCAGTGGCCAAAAGACAGGGGCTTCCTACAATGAGCAGTTCTTC.

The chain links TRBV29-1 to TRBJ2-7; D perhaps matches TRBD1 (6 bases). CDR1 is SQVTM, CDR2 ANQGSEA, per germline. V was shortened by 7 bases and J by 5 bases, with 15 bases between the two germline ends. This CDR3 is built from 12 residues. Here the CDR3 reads CSGRTVAHEQYF. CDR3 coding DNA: TGCAGCGGCCGGACAGTAGCCCACGAGCAGTACTTC.

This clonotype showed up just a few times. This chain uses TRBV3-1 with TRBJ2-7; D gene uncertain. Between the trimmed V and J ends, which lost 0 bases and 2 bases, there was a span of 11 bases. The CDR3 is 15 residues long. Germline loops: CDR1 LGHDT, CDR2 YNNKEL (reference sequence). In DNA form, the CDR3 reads TGTGCCAGCAGCCAAGACGGCCGCTTAACCTACGAGCAGTACTTC. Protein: CASSQDGRLTYEQYF.

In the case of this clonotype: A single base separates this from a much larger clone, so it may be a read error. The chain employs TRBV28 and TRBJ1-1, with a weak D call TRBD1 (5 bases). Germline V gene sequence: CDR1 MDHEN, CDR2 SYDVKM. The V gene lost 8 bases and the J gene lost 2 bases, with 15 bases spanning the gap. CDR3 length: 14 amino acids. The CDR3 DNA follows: TGTGCCAGCGGGGGAGGTCGGATAAACACTGAAGCTTTCTTT. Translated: CASGGGRINTEAFF.

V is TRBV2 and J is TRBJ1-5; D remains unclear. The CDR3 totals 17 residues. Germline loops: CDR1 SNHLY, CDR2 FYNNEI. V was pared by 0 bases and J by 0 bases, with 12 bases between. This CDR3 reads CASSEALGTRSNQPQHF. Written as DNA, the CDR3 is TGTGCCAGCAGTGAAGCACTCGGCACACGTAGCAATCAGCCCCAGCATTTT.

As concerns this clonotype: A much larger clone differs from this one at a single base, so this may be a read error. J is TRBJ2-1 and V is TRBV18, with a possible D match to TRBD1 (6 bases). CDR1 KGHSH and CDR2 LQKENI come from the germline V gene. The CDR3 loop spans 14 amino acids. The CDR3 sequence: CASSPPGAYKEQFF. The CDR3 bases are TGTGCCAGCTCACCACCGGGGGCATACAAAGAGCAGTTCTTC. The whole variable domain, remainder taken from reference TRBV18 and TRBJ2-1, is NAGVMQNPRHLVRRRGQEARLRCSPMKGHSHVYWYRQLPEEGLKFMVYLQKENIIDESGMPKERFSAEFPKEGPSILRIQQVVRGDSAAYFCASSPPGAYKEQFFGPGTRLTVL.